The clone carrying this T cell receptor (beta chain) was counted only a few times. These data come from a study of control samples from healthy donors and cancer patients. The protocol was immunoSEQ multiplex PCR, while the TCRdb copy is restricted to in-frame clones and leaves out a portion. The profile shows about 94,000 clones, 90% of them singletons. The CDR3 runs 15 residues. Trimming took 8 bases from V and 7 from J, leaving 23 bases between them. CDR1 and CDR2 (germline): MNHEY, SMNVEV (reference sequence). Sample: blood. The sequence was obtained from a woman younger than 30 in good health. The chain has TRBV27 and TRBJ1-2; D call uncertain. The CDR3 is CASGFSPTEDGGYTF. Here the CDR3 DNA reads TGTGCCAGCGGATTCTCCCCCACGGAGGATGGTGGCTACACCTTC.